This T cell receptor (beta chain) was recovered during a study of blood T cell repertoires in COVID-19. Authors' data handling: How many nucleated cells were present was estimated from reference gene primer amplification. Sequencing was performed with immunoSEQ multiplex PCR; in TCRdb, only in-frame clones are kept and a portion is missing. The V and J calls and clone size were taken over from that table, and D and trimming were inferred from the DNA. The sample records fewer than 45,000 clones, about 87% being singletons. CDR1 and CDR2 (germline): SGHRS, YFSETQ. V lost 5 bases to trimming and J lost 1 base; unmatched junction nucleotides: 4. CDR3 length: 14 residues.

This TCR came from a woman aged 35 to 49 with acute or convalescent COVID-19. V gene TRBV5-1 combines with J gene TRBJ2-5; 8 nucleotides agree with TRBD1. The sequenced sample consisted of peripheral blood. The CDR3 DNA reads TGCGCCAGCAGACGAGGACAGGGCCAAGAGACCCAGTACTTC. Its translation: CASRRGQGQETQYF.